The T cell receptor (beta chain) described here comes from a study of shared clonotypes between healthy human individuals. Study-wide results and limits: Unshared clonotypes carried lower generation probabilities than those common to all four donors. An expected dependence of interdonor clonotype sharing on sequencing depth was noted. Naive subsets generally had larger estimated richness than memory subsets.

CDR1 and CDR2 (germline): ENHRY, SYGVKD. This CDR3 spans 15 amino acids. V dropped 2 bases and J dropped 2 bases, with 9 bases sitting between them. Deep-level assay runs were performed. Sequenced by immunoSEQ multiplex PCR; TCRdb stores in-frame clones only, minus some. The sample yields 2 million to 3 million clones, more than 90% seen once. Regarding this clone: Its target is not known. Within the sample, other DNA sequences also encode this same CDR3.

The TCR was taken from a man between 18 and 35 years old in good health. Sequencing was performed on naive CD4+ T cells sorted from blood. As for subset: CD45RA+ positively selected. V gene TRBV10-3 combines with J gene TRBJ2-2; the D gene is possibly TRBD2 (7 bases). The CDR3 sequence is CAISERGANTGELFF. In DNA form, the CDR3 reads TGTGCCATCAGTGAGCGGGGGGCTAACACCGGGGAGCTGTTTTTT.